This entry features one TCR beta chain sequence. Its antigen is not identified. This record comes from a study of cytomegalovirus exposure and HLA in healthy donors. Clones were sequenced by immunoSEQ multiplex PCR, and TCRdb holds only the in-frame ones, with some missing. The sample yields about 120,000 clones, 85% to 90% seen once. The CDR3 is 16 amino acids. Germline V gene lookup returns CDR1 SGHDN and CDR2 FVKESK. J was trimmed by 5 bases and V by 7 bases; bases with no gene match: 10. Overall study results and limits: Confirmation was obtained in vitro that a few CMV-associated chains are specific for CMV antigens.

This clonotype was obtained from a woman aged 18-29 years in good health and CMV-seronegative. Sequenced input: PBMCs. This rearrangement joins TRBV14 to TRBJ2-2, with 10 positions matching TRBD1. CDR3 sequence reads: CASTRWDRGSTGELFF. The CDR3 nucleotides are TGTGCCAGCACCAGATGGGACAGGGGAAGTACCGGGGAGCTGTTTTTT.